A single T cell receptor beta chain is shown here with its context. This specimen belongs to a study of CD8 T cells in Susac syndrome. Overall study: Patients with Susac syndrome had blood drawn and were at that point therapy-naive, on corticosteroids, or on intravenous immunoglobulin alone.

Negative isolation was applied to CD8+ and CD4+ T cells, and FACS enrichment was applied to TEMRA cells. Germline V CDR1 and CDR2: DFQATT, SNEGSKA (reference sequence). This CDR3 has 12 amino acids. The V end lost 3 bases, the J end lost 4 bases, and 9 bases lay between the germline ends. The authors reverse transcribed about 0.5 to 1 ug RNA with random hexamers. Multiplex PCR with immunoSEQ amplified the TCR beta CDR3 across 54 Vbeta and 13 Jbeta. One entry per CDR3 protein results from TCRdb running MiXCR on the immunoSEQ multiplex PCR reads. Seen here are approximately 190,000 distinct CDR3 sequences, around 95% observed once, and the top ten hold approximately 0.098%.

The V call is TRBV20-1, the J call TRBJ1-1; D not resolved. The source material was CD4+ T cells from PBMCs. This receptor was obtained from a human donor with Susac syndrome. CDR3 in amino acids: CSASVAVTEAFF. The DNA for the CDR3 is TGCAGTGCTAGTGTCGCAGTCACTGAAGCTTTCTTT.